The 3 T cell receptor beta chains in this list originate from one sample, sequenced in a study of CD8+CD57+ T cells in acquired aplastic anemia (dated by TCRdb to the late 2010s). TCRdb names Illumina HiSeq 2000 as the instrument used. Profiling of TCR beta VDJ combinations and CDR3 sequences used genomic DNA as the template. TCRdb's own reprocessing of the public reads used fastp at Q25 and MiXCR and kept productive beta chains. Here each entry gathers all rows of one CDR3 protein and keeps the most common genes and DNA. Counted in this sample were 62,000 or so distinct CDR3 sequences; approximately 51% of them appeared once. The ten largest clones add up to about 8% of the sample. The sample was sorted CD4+, CD8+, or CD8+CD57+ T cells (not recorded which) from PBMCs. These receptors were taken from a human donor in good health, serving as a control.

The chain combines TRBV19 with TRBJ2-3; 9 bases are a match to TRBD2. CDR1 is LNHDA, CDR2 SQIVND, per germline (reference sequence). The CDR3 spans 15 residues. After removal of 5 bases from V and 5 bases from J, the junction contained 8 bases not matched to a gene. As DNA, the CDR3 is TGTGCCAGTAGTGGACTAGCGAGGGTAGTAGATACGCAGTATTTT. Its translation: CASSGLARVVDTQYF.

This clonotype was seen many times. The chain combines TRBV27 with TRBJ2-2; D is perhaps TRBD2 (5 bases). V lost 5 bases and J 5 bases, leaving 18 bases between the germline ends. CDR1 is MNHEY, CDR2 SMNVEV, per germline (reference sequence). CDR3 length: 16 amino acids. CDR3 DNA sequence: TGTGCCAGCAGTGGCGGTGGGAGTTCGTTTACCGGGGAGCTGTTTTTT. It is translated as CASSGGGSSFTGELFF.

This clonotype was seen only a few times. This chain connects TRBV15 to TRBJ1-6; perhaps TRBD1 as D (5 bases). The germline gives CDR1 LNHNV, CDR2 YYDKDF (reference sequence). The CDR3 totals 15 residues. V lost 1 base and J 10 bases, leaving 14 bases between the germline ends. CDR3 region: CATSRGGFEGSPLHF. The CDR3 region has the DNA TGTGCCACCAGCAGAGGGGGGTTCGAGGGGTCACCCCTCCACTTT.